A selection of T cell receptor beta chains follows, all from one sample in a study of CD8 T cells in Susac syndrome. A single record per CDR3 protein comes from TCRdb applying MiXCR to the immunoSEQ multiplex PCR reads. The repertoire holds about 100,000 distinct CDR3 sequences, 95% seen once, with 0.3% in the top ten. The sequencing input was CD8+ T cells from PBMCs. The receptor set was obtained from a human donor with Susac syndrome. CDR3s include the opening cysteine and the closing phenylalanine or tryptophan. D genes are given only for firm matches. Where a row states a size, it is once, few, many or the class of an expanded clone; other rows omit it.

>TRBV18|.|.|TRBJ2-3
CASSQKPTWGTDTQYF
TGTGCCAGCTCTCAAAAGCCCACGTGGGGCACAGATACGCAGTATTTT
>TRBV18|.|.|TRBJ2-5
CASSPPAEWGQETQYF
TGTGCCAGCTCACCACCCGCGGAGTGGGGGCAAGAGACCCAGTACTTC
>TRBV2|.|.|TRBJ1-5
CASSAVGRAAPPQHF
TGTGCCAGCAGTGCCGTTGGGAGGGCGGCGCCGCCCCAGCATTTT
>TRBV9|TRBD2|.|TRBJ2-5
CASSDRTSGRTFQETQYF
TGTGCCAGCAGCGACCGGACTAGCGGGAGGACCTTCCAAGAGACCCAGTACTTC
>TRBV20-1|.|.|TRBJ2-7
CSATTGYEQYF
TGCAGTGCCACGACAGGTTACGAGCAGTACTTC
>TRBV7-9|TRBD2|.|TRBJ2-3
CASSSAWTSGSADTQYF
TGTGCCAGCAGCTCAGCCTGGACTAGCGGGAGCGCAGATACGCAGTATTTT
>TRBV20-1|.|.|TRBJ2-2
CSASKGTNTGELFF
TGCAGTGCTAGTAAGGGGACGAACACCGGGGAGCTGTTTTTT
>TRBV14|.|.|TRBJ2-1
CASSQAGTVYNEQFF
TGTGCCAGCAGCCAAGCCGGGACGGTCTACAATGAGCAGTTCTTC
>TRBV20-1|.|once|TRBJ2-3
CSARSLGVSTDTQYF
TGCAGTGCTAGGAGTCTCGGCGTTAGCACAGATACGCAGTATTTT
>TRBV9|.|.|TRBJ2-3
CASSVGRRADTQYF
TGTGCCAGCAGCGTAGGGAGAAGGGCAGATACGCAGTATTTT
>TRBV5-1|.|.|TRBJ2-3
CASSVVPEPGTQYF
TGCGCCAGCAGCGTCGTTCCAGAACCCGGTACGCAGTATTTT
>TRBV5-6|.|.|TRBJ1-1
CASSLGGTETEAFF
TGTGCCAGCAGCTTAGGAGGGACGGAGACTGAAGCTTTCTTT
>TRBV7-2|.|.|TRBJ1-5
CASSPPNQPQHF
TGTGCCAGCAGCCCTCCTAATCAGCCCCAGCATTTT
>TRBV29-1|.|once|TRBJ1-2
CSVRTRDVNGYTF
TGCAGCGTGAGGACACGGGACGTTAATGGCTACACCTTC
>TRBV18|.|.|TRBJ1-4
CASSPPEWETNEKLFF
TGTGCCAGCTCACCACCGGAGTGGGAAACTAATGAAAAACTGTTTTTT
>TRBV20-1|TRBD1|.|TRBJ1-2
CSATPGTGPYGYTF
TGCAGTGCTACTCCCGGGACAGGGCCATATGGCTACACCTTC